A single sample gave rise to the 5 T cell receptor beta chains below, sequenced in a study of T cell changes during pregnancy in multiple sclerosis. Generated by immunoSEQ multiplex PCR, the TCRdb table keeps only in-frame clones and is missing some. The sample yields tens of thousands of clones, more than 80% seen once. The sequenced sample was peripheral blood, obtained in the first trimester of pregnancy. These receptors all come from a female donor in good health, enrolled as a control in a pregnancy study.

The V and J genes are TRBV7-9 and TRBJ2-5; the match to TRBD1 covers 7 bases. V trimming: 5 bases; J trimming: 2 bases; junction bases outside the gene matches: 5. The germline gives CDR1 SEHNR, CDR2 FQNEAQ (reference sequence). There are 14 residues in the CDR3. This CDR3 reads CASSLGQPQETQYF. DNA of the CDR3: TGTGCCAGCAGCCTGGGACAGCCACAAGAGACCCAGTACTTC.

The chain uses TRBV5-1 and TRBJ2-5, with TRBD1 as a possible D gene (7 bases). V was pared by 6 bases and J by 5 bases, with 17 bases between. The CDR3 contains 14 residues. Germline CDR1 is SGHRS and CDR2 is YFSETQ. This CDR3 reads CASTQGGPSETQYF. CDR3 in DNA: TGCGCCAGCACCCAGGGGGGACCCTCTGAGACCCAGTACTTC.

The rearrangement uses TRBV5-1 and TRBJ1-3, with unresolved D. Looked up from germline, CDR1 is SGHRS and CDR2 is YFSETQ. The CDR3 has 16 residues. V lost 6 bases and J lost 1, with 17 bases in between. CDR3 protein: CASTLDSPISGNTIYF. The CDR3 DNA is TGCGCCAGCACCCTCGACTCCCCCATATCTGGAAACACCATATATTTT.

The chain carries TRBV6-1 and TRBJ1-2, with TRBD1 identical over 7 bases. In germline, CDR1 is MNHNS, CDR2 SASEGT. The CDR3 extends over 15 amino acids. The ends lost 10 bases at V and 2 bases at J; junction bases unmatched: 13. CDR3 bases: TGTGCCAACCTTGGACGGACAGGATCCAACTATGGCTACACCTTC. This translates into CANLGRTGSNYGYTF.

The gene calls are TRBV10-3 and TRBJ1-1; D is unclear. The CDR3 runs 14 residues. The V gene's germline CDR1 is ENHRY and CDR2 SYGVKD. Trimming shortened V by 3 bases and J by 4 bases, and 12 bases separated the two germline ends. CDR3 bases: TGTGCCATCAGTGAAGGTGGTAGCTCCACTGAAGCTTTCTTT. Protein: CAISEGGSSTEAFF.